This TCR beta chain was sequenced in a study of CD8+ T cells in alopecia areata. This clone appeared a single time. V shed 6 bases, J shed 2 bases, and the junction held 12 bases outside the gene matches. The CDR3 is 16 residues long. Germline V gene data show CDR1 as SNHLY and CDR2 as FYNNEI. RNA, once extracted, was reverse transcribed into cDNA for use as the sequencing template. Only in-frame clones appear in the TCRdb table, and some are missing; sequencing was by immunoSEQ multiplex PCR. The sample gives around 100,000 clones, around 40% of which show up once; roughly 18% is in the top ten. Treatment: oral pan-JAK inhibitor, 5-10 mg twice daily.

The sequence was collected from a human donor with alopecia areata. The chain is built from TRBV2 and TRBJ2-5, with 7 positions matching TRBD1. The sequenced sample was CD8+ T cells sorted from blood, obtained at week 24, from a patient treated with tofacitinib. The CDR3 region is CASRGTARDNQETQYF. CDR3 bases: TGTGCCAGCAGGGGGACAGCGAGGGATAATCAAGAGACCCAGTACTTC.